These 21 T cell receptor beta chains came from one sample sequenced in a study of blood T cells in healthy people across ages. A second PCR of roughly 7 to 11 cycles used a sample-barcoded 5' primer and a J-beta primer mix. MiXCR was run by TCRdb on the 5' RACE reads, yielding one entry per CDR3 protein. Seen here are about 780,000 distinct CDR3 sequences, 25% to 30% observed once, and the top ten hold 2.5% to 3.5%. This sample also belongs to another study, concerning T cells of mothers and their children.

The sample comprised blood. The receptors originated from a boy younger than 18 in good health.

The chain carries TRBV6-1 and TRBJ1-1, with 12 bases fitting TRBD1. V trimming: 7 bases; J trimming: 5 bases; junction bases outside the gene matches: 14. CDR1 and CDR2 from the germline V gene are MNHNS and SASEGT. The CDR3 totals 17 residues. In DNA form, the CDR3 reads TGTGCCAGCAACTCGATCGGGACAGGGGGCCTAGGTACTGAAGCTTTCTTT. Protein: CASNSIGTGGLGTEAFF.

This clonotype was observed a handful of times. This sequence joins TRBV29-1 and TRBJ1-2; D is unclear. The V end was cut by 1 base, the J end by 2 bases, with 8 bases between. The CDR3 covers 13 residues. CDR1 and CDR2 (germline): SQVTM, ANQGSEA. The CDR3 here is CSVEGGRNYGYTF. DNA of the CDR3: TGCAGCGTTGAAGGTGGGAGAAACTATGGCTACACCTTC.

This chain links TRBV21-1 with TRBJ2-5; TRBD2 reflects the table's D call only, with no check against the DNA. TRBV21-1 is designated a pseudogene. The CDR3 is 18 residues long. CDR3 sequence: CASSKEVVAGEPQETQYF. As DNA, the CDR3 is TGTGCCAGCAGCAAAGAGGTGGTAGCGGGGGAGCCACAAGAGACCCAGTACTTC.

The rearrangement joins TRBV7-8 to TRBJ2-1; a possible D gene is TRBD2 (5 bases). Trimming removed 2 bases at V and 6 bases at J, with 11 bases between. The CDR3 totals 14 residues. CDR1 SGHVS and CDR2 FQNEAQ come from the germline V gene. The CDR3 protein is CASSLSGFPNEQFF. Here the CDR3 DNA reads TGTGCCAGCAGCTTATCGGGATTTCCCAATGAGCAGTTCTTC.

This rearrangement joins TRBV9 to TRBJ2-5; tentatively, D is TRBD1 (5 bases). The CDR3 is 15 amino acids. Trimming removed 4 bases at V and 2 bases at J, with 15 bases between. The V gene's germline CDR1 is SGDLS and CDR2 YYNGEE. The CDR3 loop reads CASSSGIRIQETQYF. For the CDR3, the DNA is TGTGCCAGCAGCTCAGGGATTCGGATACAAGAGACCCAGTACTTC.

V usage is TRBV28 and J usage is TRBJ2-5; 7 bases match TRBD2. The length of the CDR3 is 16 residues. With 6 bases clipped from V and 2 bases from J, the junction kept 12 bases outside the gene matches. Germline values: CDR1 MDHEN, CDR2 SYDVKM. Here the CDR3 reads CASSPYSGGEQETQYF. The CDR3, as DNA: TGTGCCAGCAGCCCTTATTCTGGGGGGGAGCAAGAGACCCAGTACTTC.

CDR3 nucleotides: TGTGCCAGCAGCTTGGCCCTCTCTGCAGGGAGTAGCACAGATACGCAGTATTTT. This encodes CASSLALSAGSSTDTQYF. The chain combines TRBV5-6 with TRBJ2-3, with D perhaps given as TRBD1 or TRBD2 (5 bases each). Trimming shortened V by 0 bases and J by 0 bases, and 17 bases separated the two germline ends. The germline CDR1 and CDR2 sequences are SGHDT and YYEEEE. This CDR3 is 18 amino acids long.

CDR3 protein: CASGISNRVSGANVLTF. CDR3 DNA: TGTGCCAGTGGAATCTCGAACAGGGTCTCTGGGGCCAACGTCCTGACTTTC. The rearrangement links TRBV19 to TRBJ2-6, with D possibly matching TRBD1 (6 bases). The CDR3 consists of 17 residues. V lost 8 bases and J 0 bases, leaving 17 bases between the germline ends. From germline, CDR1 is LNHDA and CDR2 SQIVND (reference sequence).

The V call is TRBV5-4, the J call TRBJ1-6, with D unclear. V was shortened by 5 bases and J by 5 bases, with 14 bases between the two germline ends. This CDR3 spans 15 amino acids. Germline assignment: CDR1 SGHNT and CDR2 YYREEE (reference sequence). CDR3 nucleotide sequence: TGTGCCAGCAGAAACGCTTTGGGTGATAATTCACCCCTCCACTTT. Protein sequence: CASRNALGDNSPLHF.

This clonotype was counted between two and nine times. This sequence joins TRBV10-3 and TRBJ2-1, with TRBD2 matching over 14 bases. The tail of the sequence fits TRBJ2-7 better, so the J call may be wrong. Germline V gene data show CDR1 as ENHRY and CDR2 as SYGVKD. This CDR3 region has 15 residues. Here the CDR3 DNA reads TGTGCCATCAGAGACGGGACTAGCGGGGGTTACGAGCAGTACTTC. Protein product: CAIRDGTSGGYEQYF.

The chain couples TRBV11-2 to TRBJ2-3; TRBD2 matches at 14 bases. The J segment lost 0 bases and the V segment lost 6 bases, leaving 2 bases of the junction unmatched. There are 16 residues in the CDR3. Germline CDR1 SGHAT, CDR2 FQNNGV. This CDR3 is CASRRLAGGSTDTQYF. In nucleotides, the CDR3 is TGTGCCAGCAGACGACTAGCGGGGGGGAGCACAGATACGCAGTATTTT. The complete variable domain, with remaining parts taken from reference TRBV11-2 and TRBJ2-3, reads EAGVAQSPRYKIIEKRQSVAFWCNPISGHATLYWYQQILGQGPKLLIQFQNNGVVDDSQLPKDRFSAERLKGVDSTLKIQPAKLEDSAVYLCASRRLAGGSTDTQYFGPGTRLTVL.

This clonotype was detected a few times. The chain employs TRBV12-3 or TRBV12-4 and TRBJ2-7; D could derive from TRBD1 or TRBD2 (5 bases each). The CDR3 covers 14 residues. V was cut by 6 bases and J by 5 bases, with 17 bases left in between. The DNA for the CDR3 is TGTGCCAGCAGCCCTGGGGCAGCGGAAGACGAGCAGTACTTC. Amino acid sequence: CASSPGAAEDEQYF.

This chain uses TRBV7-9 with TRBJ2-1; D ambiguous. The end of the DNA fits TRBJ2-7 better, so the J call may be wrong. CDR1 is SEHNR and CDR2 is FQNEAQ in the germline V gene (reference sequence). CDR3 length: 12 residues. CDR3 coding DNA: TGTGCCAGCAGCCCGTATGACTACGAGCAGTACTTC. Residues: CASSPYDYEQYF.

V usage is TRBV27 and J usage is TRBJ2-1, with D hard to call. V lost 3 bases and J 6 bases, leaving 9 bases between the germline ends. Looked up from germline, CDR1 is MNHEY and CDR2 is SMNVEV (reference sequence). The length of the CDR3 is 13 residues. The CDR3 DNA reads TGTGCCAGCAGTTTCCGGCTTCGCAATGAGCAGTTCTTC. Translating it yields CASSFRLRNEQFF.

This clonotype was seen only a few times. The CDR3 DNA is TGTGCCAGCAGCCGACTAGCGGGGGGGATTGAGCAGTTCTTC. This gives the protein CASSRLAGGIEQFF. This sequence joins TRBV7-9 and TRBJ2-5; TRBD2 matches at 14 bases. Matching the DNA end better, TRBJ2-1 makes the J call doubtful. Germline V gene data show CDR1 as SEHNR and CDR2 as FQNEAQ (reference sequence). The CDR3 consists of 14 residues.

This clonotype was observed a few times. The V call is TRBV5-1, the J call TRBJ1-1, with D possibly matching TRBD1 (6 bases). Germline V CDR1 and CDR2: SGHRS, YFSETQ. Trimming shortened V by 3 bases and J by 0 bases, and 9 bases separated the two germline ends. The CDR3 has 14 residues. The CDR3, as DNA: TGCGCCAGCAGCTCAGGGGACCTGAACACTGAAGCTTTCTTT. Protein sequence: CASSSGDLNTEAFF. Full variable domain (remainder filled in from reference TRBV5-1 and TRBJ1-1): KAGVTQTPRYLIKTRGQQVTLSCSPISGHRSVSWYQQTPGQGLQFLFEYFSETQRNKGNFPGRFSGRQFSNSRSEMNVSTLELGDSALYLCASSSGDLNTEAFFGQGTRLTVV.

The chain links TRBV9 to TRBJ2-1, with TRBD2 identical over 11 bases. The junction had 14 bases not matched to a gene; V was cut back by 3 bases and J by 6 bases. Germline V gene sequence: CDR1 SGDLS, CDR2 YYNGEE. The CDR3 has 18 amino acids. CDR3 amino acids: CASSDPLAGGPDSNEQFF. The CDR3 DNA reads TGTGCCAGCAGCGACCCATTAGCGGGGGGGCCGGATAGCAATGAGCAGTTCTTC.

Only a few counts were recorded for this clonotype. The chain employs TRBV20-1 and TRBJ2-3; D remains unclear. CDR3 length: 14 residues. From germline, CDR1 is DFQATT and CDR2 SNEGSKA (reference sequence). V was shortened by 5 bases and J by 4 bases, with 16 bases between the two germline ends. The CDR3 here is CSAAPRARADTQYF. In DNA form, the CDR3 reads TGCAGTGCTGCCCCCCGGGCCCGCGCAGATACGCAGTATTTT.

The chain employs TRBV7-7 and TRBJ2-5; D remains unclear. Germline V gives CDR1 SSHAT, CDR2 FNYEAQ (reference sequence). The CDR3 extends over 14 amino acids. Between the trimmed V and J ends, which lost 3 bases and 5 bases, there was a span of 13 bases. CDR3 in DNA: TGTGCCAGCAGCTTGGGAAAGGGCACGGAGACCCAGTACTTC. This sequence encodes CASSLGKGTETQYF.

V usage is TRBV7-3 and J usage is TRBJ1-3, with unresolved D. This CDR3 is 13 amino acids long. From germline, CDR1 is SGHTA and CDR2 FQGTGA. V was clipped by 5 bases and J by 3 bases, with 8 bases between them. This chain's CDR3 is CASSPPGGNTIYF. The DNA for the CDR3 is TGTGCCAGCAGCCCGCCGGGTGGAAACACCATATATTTT.

This clonotype was seen more than once but under ten times. DNA of the CDR3: TGCGCCAGCAGCTTGCAGGGTGCAATAGAGACCCAGTACTTC. Protein product: CASSLQGAIETQYF. The rearrangement links TRBV5-1 to TRBJ2-5; TRBD1 might be the D (5 bases). V lost 1 base, J lost 4 bases, and 11 bases lay in between. The germline CDR1 and CDR2 sequences are SGHRS and YFSETQ. The CDR3 contains 14 residues.